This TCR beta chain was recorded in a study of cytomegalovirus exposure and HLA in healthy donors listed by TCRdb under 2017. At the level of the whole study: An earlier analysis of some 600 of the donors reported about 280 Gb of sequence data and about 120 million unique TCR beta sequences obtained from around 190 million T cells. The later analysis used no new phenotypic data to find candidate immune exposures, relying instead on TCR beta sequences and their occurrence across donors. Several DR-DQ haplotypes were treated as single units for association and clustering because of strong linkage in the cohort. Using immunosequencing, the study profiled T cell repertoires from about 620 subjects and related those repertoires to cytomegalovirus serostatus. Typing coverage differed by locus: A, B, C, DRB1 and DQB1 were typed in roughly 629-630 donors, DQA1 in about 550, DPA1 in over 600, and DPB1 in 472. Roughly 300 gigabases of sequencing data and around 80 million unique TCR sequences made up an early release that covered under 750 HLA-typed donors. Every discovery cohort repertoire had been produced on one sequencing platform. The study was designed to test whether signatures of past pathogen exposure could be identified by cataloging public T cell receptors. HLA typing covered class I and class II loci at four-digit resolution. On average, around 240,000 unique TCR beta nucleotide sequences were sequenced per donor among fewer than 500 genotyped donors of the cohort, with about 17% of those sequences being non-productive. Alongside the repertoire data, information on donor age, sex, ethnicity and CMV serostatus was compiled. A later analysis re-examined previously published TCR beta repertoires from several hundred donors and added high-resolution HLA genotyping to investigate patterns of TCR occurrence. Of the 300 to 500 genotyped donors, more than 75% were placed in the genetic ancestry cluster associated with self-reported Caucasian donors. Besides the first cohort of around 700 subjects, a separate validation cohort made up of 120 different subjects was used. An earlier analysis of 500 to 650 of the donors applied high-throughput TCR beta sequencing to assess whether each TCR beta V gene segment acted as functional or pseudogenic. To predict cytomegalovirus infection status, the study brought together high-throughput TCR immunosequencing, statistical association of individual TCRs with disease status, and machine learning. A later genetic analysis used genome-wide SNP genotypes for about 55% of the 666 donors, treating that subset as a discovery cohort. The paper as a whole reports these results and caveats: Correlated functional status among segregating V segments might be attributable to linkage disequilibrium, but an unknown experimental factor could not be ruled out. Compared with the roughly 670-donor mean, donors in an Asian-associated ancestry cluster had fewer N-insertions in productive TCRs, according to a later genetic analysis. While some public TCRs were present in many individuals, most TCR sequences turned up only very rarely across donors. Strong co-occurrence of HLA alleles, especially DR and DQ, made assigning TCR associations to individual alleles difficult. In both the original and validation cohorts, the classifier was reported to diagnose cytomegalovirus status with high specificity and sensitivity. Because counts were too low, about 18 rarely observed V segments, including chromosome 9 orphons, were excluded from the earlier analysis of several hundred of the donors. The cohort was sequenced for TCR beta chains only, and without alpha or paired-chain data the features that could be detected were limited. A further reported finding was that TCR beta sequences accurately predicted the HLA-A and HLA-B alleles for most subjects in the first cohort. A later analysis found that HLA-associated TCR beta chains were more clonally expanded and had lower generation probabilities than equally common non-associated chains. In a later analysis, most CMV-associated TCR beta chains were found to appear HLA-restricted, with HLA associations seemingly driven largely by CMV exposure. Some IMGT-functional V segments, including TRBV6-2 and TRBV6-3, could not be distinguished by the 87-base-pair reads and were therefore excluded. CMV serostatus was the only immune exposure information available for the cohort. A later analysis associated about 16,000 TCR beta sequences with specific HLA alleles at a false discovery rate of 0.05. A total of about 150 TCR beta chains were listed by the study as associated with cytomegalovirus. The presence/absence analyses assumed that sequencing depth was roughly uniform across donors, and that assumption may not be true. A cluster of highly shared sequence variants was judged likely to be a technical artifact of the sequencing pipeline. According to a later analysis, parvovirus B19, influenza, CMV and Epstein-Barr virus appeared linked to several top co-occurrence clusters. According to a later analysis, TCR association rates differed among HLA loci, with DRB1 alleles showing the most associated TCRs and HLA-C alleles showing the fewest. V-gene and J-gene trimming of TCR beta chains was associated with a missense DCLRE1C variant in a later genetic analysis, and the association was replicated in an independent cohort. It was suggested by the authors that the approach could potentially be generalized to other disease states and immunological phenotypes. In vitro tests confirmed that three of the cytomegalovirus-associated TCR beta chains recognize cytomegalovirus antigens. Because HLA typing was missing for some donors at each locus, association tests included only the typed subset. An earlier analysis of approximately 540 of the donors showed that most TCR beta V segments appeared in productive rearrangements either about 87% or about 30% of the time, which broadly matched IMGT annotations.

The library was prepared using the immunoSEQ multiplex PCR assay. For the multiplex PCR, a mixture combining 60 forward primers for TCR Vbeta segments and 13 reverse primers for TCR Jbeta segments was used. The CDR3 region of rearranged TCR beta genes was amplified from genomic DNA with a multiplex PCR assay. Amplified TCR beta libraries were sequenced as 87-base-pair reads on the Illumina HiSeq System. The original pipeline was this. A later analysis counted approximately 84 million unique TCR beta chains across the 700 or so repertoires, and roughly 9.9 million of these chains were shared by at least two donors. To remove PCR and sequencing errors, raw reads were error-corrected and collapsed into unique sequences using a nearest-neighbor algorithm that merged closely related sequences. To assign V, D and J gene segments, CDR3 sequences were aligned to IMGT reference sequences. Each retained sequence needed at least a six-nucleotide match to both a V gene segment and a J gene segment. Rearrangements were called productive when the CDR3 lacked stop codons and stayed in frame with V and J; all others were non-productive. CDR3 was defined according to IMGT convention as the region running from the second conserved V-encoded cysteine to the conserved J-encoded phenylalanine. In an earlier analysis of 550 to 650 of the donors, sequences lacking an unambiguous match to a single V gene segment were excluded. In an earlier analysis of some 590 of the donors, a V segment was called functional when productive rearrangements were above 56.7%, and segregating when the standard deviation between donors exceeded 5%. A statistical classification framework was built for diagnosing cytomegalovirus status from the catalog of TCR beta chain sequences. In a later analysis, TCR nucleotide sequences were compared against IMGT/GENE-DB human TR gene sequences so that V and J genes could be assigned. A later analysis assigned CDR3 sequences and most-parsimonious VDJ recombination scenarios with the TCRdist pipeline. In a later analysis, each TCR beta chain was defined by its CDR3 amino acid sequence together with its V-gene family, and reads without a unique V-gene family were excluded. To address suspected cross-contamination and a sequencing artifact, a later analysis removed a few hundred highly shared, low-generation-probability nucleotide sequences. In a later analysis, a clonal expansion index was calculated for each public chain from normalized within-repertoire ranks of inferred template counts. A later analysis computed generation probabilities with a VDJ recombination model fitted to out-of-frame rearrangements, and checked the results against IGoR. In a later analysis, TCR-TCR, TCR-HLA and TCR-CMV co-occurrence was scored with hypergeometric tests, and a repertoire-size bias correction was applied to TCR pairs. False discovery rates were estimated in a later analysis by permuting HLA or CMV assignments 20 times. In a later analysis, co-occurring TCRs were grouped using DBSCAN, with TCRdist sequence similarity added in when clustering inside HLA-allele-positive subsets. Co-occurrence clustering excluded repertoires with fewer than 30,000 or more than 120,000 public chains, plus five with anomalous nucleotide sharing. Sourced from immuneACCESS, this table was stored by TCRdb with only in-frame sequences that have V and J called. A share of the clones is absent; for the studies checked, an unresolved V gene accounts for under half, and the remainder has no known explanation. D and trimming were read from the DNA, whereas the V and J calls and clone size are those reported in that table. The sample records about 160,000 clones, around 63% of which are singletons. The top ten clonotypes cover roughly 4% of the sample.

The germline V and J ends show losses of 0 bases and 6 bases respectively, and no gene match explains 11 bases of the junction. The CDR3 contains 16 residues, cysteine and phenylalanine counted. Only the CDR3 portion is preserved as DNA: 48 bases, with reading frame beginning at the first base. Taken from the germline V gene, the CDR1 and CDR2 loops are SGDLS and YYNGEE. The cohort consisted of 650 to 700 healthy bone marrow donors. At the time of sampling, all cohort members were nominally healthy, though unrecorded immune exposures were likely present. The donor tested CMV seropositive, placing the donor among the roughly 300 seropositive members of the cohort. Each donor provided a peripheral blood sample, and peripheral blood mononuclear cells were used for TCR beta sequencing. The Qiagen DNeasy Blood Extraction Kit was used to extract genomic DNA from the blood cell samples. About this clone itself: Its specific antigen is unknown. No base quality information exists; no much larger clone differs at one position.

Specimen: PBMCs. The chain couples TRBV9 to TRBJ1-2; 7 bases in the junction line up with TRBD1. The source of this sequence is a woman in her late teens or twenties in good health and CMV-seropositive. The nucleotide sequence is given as TGTGCCAGCAGCGTAGAGATAGACAGGGCGAACGATGGCTACACCTTC. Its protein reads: CASSVEIDRANDGYTF.